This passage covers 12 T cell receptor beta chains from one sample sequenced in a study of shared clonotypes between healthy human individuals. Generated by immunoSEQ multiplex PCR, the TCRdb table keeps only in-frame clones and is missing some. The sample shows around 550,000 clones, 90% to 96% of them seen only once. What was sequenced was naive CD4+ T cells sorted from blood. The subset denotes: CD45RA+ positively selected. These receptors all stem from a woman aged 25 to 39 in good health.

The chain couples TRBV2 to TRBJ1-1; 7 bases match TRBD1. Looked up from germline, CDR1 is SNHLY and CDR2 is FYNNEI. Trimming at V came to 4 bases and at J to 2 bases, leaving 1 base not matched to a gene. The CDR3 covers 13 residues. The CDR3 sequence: CASSGQGNTEAFF. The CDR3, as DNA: TGTGCCAGCAGTGGACAGGGTAACACTGAAGCTTTCTTT. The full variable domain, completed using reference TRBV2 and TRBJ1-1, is EPEVTQTPSHQVTQMGQEVILRCVPISNHLYFYWYRQILGQKVEFLVSFYNNEISEKSEIFDDQFSVERPDGSNFTLKIRSTKLEDSAMYFCASSGQGNTEAFFGQGTRLTVV.

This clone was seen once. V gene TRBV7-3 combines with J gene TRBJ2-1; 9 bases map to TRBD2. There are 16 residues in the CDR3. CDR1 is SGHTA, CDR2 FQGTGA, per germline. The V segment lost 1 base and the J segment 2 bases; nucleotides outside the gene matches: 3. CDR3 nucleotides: TGTGCCAGCAGCTTAAGGGCGGGAGGGACCTACAATGAGCAGTTCTTC. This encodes CASSLRAGGTYNEQFF.

The CDR3 loop is CATSRDRAYEQFF. Here the CDR3 DNA reads TGTGCCACCAGCAGAGACCGAGCGTATGAGCAGTTCTTC. The chain has TRBV15 and TRBJ2-1; D is unresolved. The V and J ends lost 0 bases and 8 bases respectively, with 8 bases between them. The CDR3 loop spans 13 amino acids. Germline V gives CDR1 LNHNV, CDR2 YYDKDF (reference sequence). Full variable domain (rest looked up from reference TRBV15 and TRBJ2-1): DAMVIQNPRYQVTQFGKPVTLSCSQTLNHNVMYWYQQKSSQAPKLLFHYYDKDFNNEADTPDNFQSRRPNTSFCFLDIRSPGLGDTAMYLCATSRDRAYEQFFGPGTRLTVL.

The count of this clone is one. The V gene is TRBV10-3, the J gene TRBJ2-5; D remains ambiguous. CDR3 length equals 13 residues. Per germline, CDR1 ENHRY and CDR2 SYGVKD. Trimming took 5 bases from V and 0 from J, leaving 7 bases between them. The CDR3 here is CAISSKYQETQYF. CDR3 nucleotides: TGTGCCATCAGTTCCAAGTACCAAGAGACCCAGTACTTC.

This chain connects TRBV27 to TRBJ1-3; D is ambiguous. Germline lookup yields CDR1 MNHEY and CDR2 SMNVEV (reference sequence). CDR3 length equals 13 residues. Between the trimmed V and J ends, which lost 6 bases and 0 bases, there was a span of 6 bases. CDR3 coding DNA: TGTGCCAGCAGAGTGAGCTCTGGAAACACCATATATTTT. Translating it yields CASRVSSGNTIYF.

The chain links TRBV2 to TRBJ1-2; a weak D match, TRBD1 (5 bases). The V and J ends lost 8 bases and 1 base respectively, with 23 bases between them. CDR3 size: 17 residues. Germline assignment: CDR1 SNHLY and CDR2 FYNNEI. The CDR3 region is CASRKRGVPGLNYGYTF. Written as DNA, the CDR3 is TGTGCCAGCCGAAAGAGGGGCGTTCCCGGGCTTAACTATGGCTACACCTTC. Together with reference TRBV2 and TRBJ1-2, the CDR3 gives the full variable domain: EPEVTQTPSHQVTQMGQEVILRCVPISNHLYFYWYRQILGQKVEFLVSFYNNEISEKSEIFDDQFSVERPDGSNFTLKIRSTKLEDSAMYFCASRKRGVPGLNYGYTFGSGTRLTVV.

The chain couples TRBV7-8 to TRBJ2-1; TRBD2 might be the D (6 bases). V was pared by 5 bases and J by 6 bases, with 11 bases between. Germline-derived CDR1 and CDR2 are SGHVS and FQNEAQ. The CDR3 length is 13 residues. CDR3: CASSRRDSNEQFF. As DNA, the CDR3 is TGTGCCAGCAGCCGCCGGGACTCCAATGAGCAGTTCTTC.

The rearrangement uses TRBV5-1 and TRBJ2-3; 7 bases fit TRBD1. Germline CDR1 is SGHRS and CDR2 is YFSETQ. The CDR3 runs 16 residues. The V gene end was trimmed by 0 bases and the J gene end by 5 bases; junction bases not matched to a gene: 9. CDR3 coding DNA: TGCGCCAGCAGCTTGGTTGTGGACAGGATAAAAGATACGCAGTATTTT. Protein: CASSLVVDRIKDTQYF.

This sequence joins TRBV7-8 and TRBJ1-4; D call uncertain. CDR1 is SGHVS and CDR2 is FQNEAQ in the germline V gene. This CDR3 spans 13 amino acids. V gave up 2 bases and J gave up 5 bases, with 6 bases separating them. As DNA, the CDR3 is TGTGCCAGCAGCTTAACCAGAAATGAAAAACTGTTTTTT. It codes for CASSLTRNEKLFF.

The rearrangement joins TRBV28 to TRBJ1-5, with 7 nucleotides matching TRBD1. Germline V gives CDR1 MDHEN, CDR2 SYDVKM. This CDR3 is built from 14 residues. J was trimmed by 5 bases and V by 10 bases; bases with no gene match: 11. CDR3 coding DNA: TGTGCCATCCTACAGGGGAAAACGGATCAGCCCCAGCATTTT. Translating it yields CAILQGKTDQPQHF.

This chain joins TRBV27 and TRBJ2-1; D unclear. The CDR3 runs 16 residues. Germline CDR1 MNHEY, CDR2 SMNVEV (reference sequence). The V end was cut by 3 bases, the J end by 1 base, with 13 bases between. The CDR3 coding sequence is TGTGCCAGCAGTTTGGTACCGGCTGAGTCCTACAATGAGCAGTTCTTC. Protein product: CASSLVPAESYNEQFF.

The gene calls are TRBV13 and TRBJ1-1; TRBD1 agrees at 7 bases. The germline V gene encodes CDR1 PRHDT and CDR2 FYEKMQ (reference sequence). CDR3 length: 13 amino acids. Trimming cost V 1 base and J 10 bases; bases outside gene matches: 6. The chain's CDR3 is CASSLEGASRAFF. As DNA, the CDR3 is TGTGCCAGCAGCTTAGAGGGGGCCTCTCGAGCTTTCTTT.